Shown below are 21 T cell receptor beta chains from a single sample sequenced in a study of tumor-infiltrating lymphocytes in oesophageal squamous cell carcinoma. One entry per CDR3 protein results from TCRdb running MiXCR on the PCR reads. Of almost 20,000 distinct CDR3 sequences in the sample, around 41% are singletons; the top ten hold 30% to 45%. The material sequenced was esophageal tumor tissue. Every receptor here comes from a male donor with esophageal squamous cell carcinoma.

The CDR3 loop reads CASSERGNTDTQYF. CDR3 nucleotides: TGCGCCAGCAGCGAGCGGGGGAATACAGATACGCAGTATTTT. This chain links TRBV5-1 with TRBJ2-3; the match to TRBD2 covers 8 bases. V lost 4 bases to trimming and J lost 3 bases; unmatched junction nucleotides: 4. The CDR3 consists of 14 residues. The germline gives CDR1 SGHRS, CDR2 YFSETQ.

This clonotype was counted ten times or more. The chain employs TRBV12-3 or TRBV12-4 and TRBJ2-2, with 13 nucleotides matching TRBD2. The CDR3 runs 16 residues. J lost 7 bases, V lost 6 bases, and 8 bases had no gene match. The CDR3 here is CASRPLTSGGFGELFF. DNA for the CDR3: TGTGCCAGCAGGCCTTTGACTAGCGGGGGGTTCGGGGAGCTGTTTTTT.

This clonotype has a count of ten or more. The CDR3, as DNA: TGTGCCACCCGCCAGGAGTTGGGGACCCAGTACTTC. Amino acids: CATRQELGTQYF. The rearrangement links TRBV27 to TRBJ2-5; D is undetermined. The CDR3 extends over 12 amino acids. Germline CDR1 and CDR2: MNHEY and SMNVEV (reference sequence). Trimming left V 10 bases short and J 7 bases short, with 16 bases between.

This clonotype was picked up a small number of times. The chain recombines TRBV7-2 with TRBJ2-5; TRBD2 matches at 11 bases. Germline lookup yields CDR1 SGHTA and CDR2 FQGNSA. V gave up 6 bases and J gave up 5 bases; unmatched junction bases: 8. This CDR3 is built from 15 residues. The CDR3, as DNA: TGTGCCAGCAGAAGTAGCGGGAGGGCCGACGAGACCCAGTACTTC. It is translated as CASRSSGRADETQYF.

In regard to this clonotype: This CDR3 fails to terminate in the conserved phenylalanine or tryptophan, so it likely reflects a read error. The DNA is left out, because the CDR3 cannot be placed on it with certainty; the CDR3 is given as TCRdb lists it. The rearrangement joins TRBV7-3 to TRBJ1-1. Per the germline V gene, CDR1 is SGHTA and CDR2 is FQGTGA. Including both end residues, the CDR3 is 19 amino acids long. The CDR3 sequence is CASSSVPLQLRTMATPSVR.

The chain joins TRBV7-9 to TRBJ2-1; D is undetermined. Trimming pared 2 bases from V and 7 bases from J, leaving 6 bases between. Germline V gene lookup returns CDR1 SEHNR and CDR2 FQNEAQ (reference sequence). This CDR3 region has 12 residues. CDR3 region: CASSLPGNEQFF. For the CDR3, the DNA is TGTGCCAGCAGCTTACCCGGGAATGAGCAGTTCTTC. The whole variable domain, filled in from reference TRBV7-9 and TRBJ2-1, reads DTGVSQNPRHKITKRGQNVTFRCDPISEHNRLYWYRQTLGQGPEFLTYFQNEAQLEKSRLLSDRFSAERPKGSFSTLEIQRTEQGDSAMYLCASSLPGNEQFFGPGTRLTVL.

This clonotype was seen many times. J is TRBJ2-7 and V is TRBV11-2, with D perhaps TRBD1 (6 bases). From germline, CDR1 is SGHAT and CDR2 FQNNGV. V lost 1 base and J 0 bases, leaving 10 bases between the germline ends. The CDR3 is 15 amino acids. The chain's CDR3 is CASSLVTGPSYEQYF. CDR3 nucleotides: TGTGCCAGCAGCTTAGTCACAGGGCCCTCCTACGAGCAGTACTTC.

The chain joins TRBV15 to TRBJ2-4, with TRBD2 matching 11 bases. This CDR3 spans 16 amino acids. Germline V gene data show CDR1 as LNHNV and CDR2 as YYDKDF (reference sequence). V lost 3 bases, J lost 13 bases, and 14 bases stayed unmatched. In DNA, the CDR3 is TGTGCCACCAGCAGGGACTATAGCGGGGGGGGTAATGAGCAGTACTTC. Translating it yields CATSRDYSGGGNEQYF.

The CDR3 is CASSVEGGVFPDTQYF. The CDR3 DNA reads TGTGCCAGCAGCGTAGAAGGGGGGGTTTTCCCAGATACGCAGTATTTT. The V gene is TRBV9, the J gene TRBJ2-3, with a weak D call TRBD2 (7 bases). V was clipped by 0 bases and J by 4 bases, with 15 bases between them. CDR3 length: 16 residues. The germline CDR1 and CDR2 sequences are SGDLS and YYNGEE.

This clonotype was seen a handful of times. J is TRBJ2-5 and V is TRBV24-1; 13 bases fit TRBD2. The DNA matches TRBJ2-1 better at its end, which makes the J call doubtful. The CDR3 extends over 16 amino acids. Per germline, CDR1 KGHDR and CDR2 SFDVKD. In nucleotides, the CDR3 is TGTGCCACCAGTGATTCGGGACTAGCGGGACGGAATGAGCAGTTCTTC. Translating gives CATSDSGLAGRNEQFF.

This clonotype is deemed medium-sized (0.01 to 0.1%). The chain uses TRBV7-3 and TRBJ2-7, with 8 bases that match TRBD1. Germline CDR1 is SGHTA and CDR2 is FQGTGA. The CDR3 runs 14 residues. V shed 5 bases, J shed 0 bases, and the junction held 3 bases outside the gene matches. The CDR3 coding sequence is TGTGCCAGCAGCCTGGACAGGGACTCCTACGAGCAGTACTTC. Its protein product is CASSLDRDSYEQYF. Supplemented by reference TRBV7-3 and TRBJ2-7, the full variable domain reads GAGVSQTPSNKVTEKGKYVELRCDPISGHTALYWYRQSLGQGPEFLIYFQGTGAADDSGLPNDRFFAVRPEGSVSTLKIQRTERGDSAVYLCASSLDRDSYEQYFGPGTRLTVT.

DNA of the CDR3: TGTGCCAGCAGTTTCGCGACAGGGGTAAACTACGAGCAGTACTTC. Residues: CASSFATGVNYEQYF. The chain carries TRBV6-5 and TRBJ2-5; 8 nucleotides agree with TRBD1. Near its end, the DNA agrees better with TRBJ2-7, so the J call may be wrong. This CDR3 is built from 15 residues. The germline V gene encodes CDR1 MNHEY and CDR2 SVGAGI.

This clonotype is a singleton in its sample. The J gene is TRBJ2-5, the V gene TRBV7-2; possible D gene TRBD1, 6 bases. This CDR3 spans 14 amino acids. V was pared by 6 bases and J by 4 bases, with 15 bases between. Germline V gene lookup returns CDR1 SGHTA and CDR2 FQGNSA. The CDR3: CASSPGQSRETQYF. The CDR3 nucleotides are TGTGCCAGCAGTCCAGGACAGTCCCGAGAGACCCAGTACTTC.

The chain recombines TRBV7-9 with TRBJ1-2, with 7 nucleotides matching TRBD1. The CDR3 has 17 amino acids. Looked up from germline, CDR1 is SEHNR and CDR2 is FQNEAQ (reference sequence). Unmatched junction bases numbered 15, after V lost 5 bases and J lost 3 bases. CDR3 sequence (DNA): TGTGCCAGCAGCCCCCAGGAACAGGGGACCTCTGACTATGGCTACACCTTC. Its protein is CASSPQEQGTSDYGYTF.

In this sample, this clonotype turned up many times. The rearrangement joins TRBV7-2 to TRBJ2-2; D unclear. V was shortened by 4 bases and J by 6 bases, with 9 bases between the two germline ends. CDR3 length: 13 amino acids. CDR1 and CDR2 (germline): SGHTA, FQGNSA. The CDR3 sequence is CASSSGGAGELFF. The CDR3 DNA sequence: TGTGCCAGCAGCTCTGGCGGCGCCGGGGAGCTGTTTTTT. The whole variable domain, filled in from reference TRBV7-2 and TRBJ2-2, reads GAGVSQSPSNKVTEKGKDVELRCDPISGHTALYWYRQSLGQGLEFLIYFQGNSAPDKSGLPSDRFSAERTGGSVSTLTIQRTQQEDSAVYLCASSSGGAGELFFGEGSRLTVL.

Details on this clonotype: Because the CDR3 is missing its conserved closing phenylalanine or tryptophan, this is likely a read error. Because the CDR3's place on the DNA is in doubt, the DNA is left out and the CDR3 is given as listed by TCRdb. The V and J genes are TRBV5-4 and TRBJ1-4; TRBD1 is the table's D call and was not checked against the DNA. The CDR3 is made up of 8 amino acids, end residues included. Germline V gene sequence: CDR1 SGHNT, CDR2 YYREEE (reference sequence). This CDR3 reads CASSPGTG.

This clonotype was found many times. V is TRBV11-2 and J is TRBJ2-7, with TRBD2 matching over 8 bases. V was clipped by 4 bases and J by 5 bases; unmatched bases: 7. Germline V gene data show CDR1 as SGHAT and CDR2 as FQNNGV. The CDR3 totals 14 residues. The CDR3 sequence: CASSSSGLAHEQYF. DNA for the CDR3: TGTGCCAGCAGCTCCTCAGGACTAGCTCACGAGCAGTACTTC. Based on the CDR3 plus reference TRBV11-2 and TRBJ2-7, the full variable domain is EAGVAQSPRYKIIEKRQSVAFWCNPISGHATLYWYQQILGQGPKLLIQFQNNGVVDDSQLPKDRFSAERLKGVDSTLKIQPAKLEDSAVYLCASSSSGLAHEQYFGPGTRLTVT.

This rearrangement joins TRBV9 to TRBJ2-7; possibly TRBD1 for D (5 bases). The J call could be wrong; TRBJ2-1 is a better fit for the DNA end. Germline V gene data show CDR1 as SGDLS and CDR2 as YYNGEE. The CDR3 covers 14 residues. This chain's CDR3 is CASDMGQAYNEQFF. The CDR3 coding sequence is TGTGCCAGCGATATGGGGCAGGCCTACAATGAGCAGTTCTTC.

Concerning this clonotype itself: A read error is likely, as this CDR3 ends without the conserved phenylalanine or tryptophan. No DNA is shown, since the ends of the CDR3 on it are uncertain; the CDR3 is the one TCRdb lists. The chain employs TRBV5-1 and TRBJ2-7; TRBD2, as called in the table, went unchecked against the DNA. The germline CDR1 and CDR2 sequences are SGHRS and YFSETQ. The CDR3 length equals 18 residues, ends included. CDR3 loop: CASNEGLGGSRYGYTFGS.

This clonotype came up many times. The rearrangement uses TRBV11-1 and TRBJ1-1; D is possibly TRBD1 (6 bases). V was clipped by 1 base and J by 5 bases, with 17 bases between them. Germline V gene sequence: CDR1 SGHAT, CDR2 FQDESV (reference sequence). The CDR3 runs to 16 residues. The CDR3 loop reads CASSLGAKGGRTEAFF. The DNA of the CDR3 is TGTGCCAGCAGCTTAGGGGCCAAGGGGGGGAGAACTGAAGCTTTCTTT.

Remarks on this clonotype: Mismatch with germline at one junction end may stem from a read error. V is TRBV7-6 and J is TRBJ2-7; D is possibly TRBD1 or TRBD2 (5 bases each). CDR3 length: 13 residues. Germline assignment: CDR1 SGHVS and CDR2 FNYEAQ. The CDR3: CASSPHGTNEQYF. CDR3 DNA: TGTGCTAGCAGCCCCCATGGGACCAATGAGCAGTACTTC. Combining the CDR3 with reference TRBV7-6 and TRBJ2-7 gives the whole variable domain GAGVSQSPRYKVTKRGQDVALRCDPISGHVSLYWYRQALGQGPEFLTYFNYEAQQDKSGLPNDRFSAERPEGSISTLTIQRTEQRDSAMYRCASSPHGTNEQYFGPGTRLTVT.